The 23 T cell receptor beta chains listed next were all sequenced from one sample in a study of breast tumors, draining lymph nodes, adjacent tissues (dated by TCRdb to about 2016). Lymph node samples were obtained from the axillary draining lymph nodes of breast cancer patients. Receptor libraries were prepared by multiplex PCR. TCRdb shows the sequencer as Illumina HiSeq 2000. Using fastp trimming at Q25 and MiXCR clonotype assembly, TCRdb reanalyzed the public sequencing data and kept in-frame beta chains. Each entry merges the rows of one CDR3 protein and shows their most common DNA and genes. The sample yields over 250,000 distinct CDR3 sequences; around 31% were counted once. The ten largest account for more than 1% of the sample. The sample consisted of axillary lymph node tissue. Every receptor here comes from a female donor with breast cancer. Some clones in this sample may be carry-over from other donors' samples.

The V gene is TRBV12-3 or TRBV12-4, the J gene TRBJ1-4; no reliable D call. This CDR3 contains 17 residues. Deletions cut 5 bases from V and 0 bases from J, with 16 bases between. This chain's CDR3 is CASSARFDLATNEKLFF. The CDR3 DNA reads TGTGCCAGCAGTGCTAGATTTGATCTGGCAACTAATGAAAAACTGTTTTTT.

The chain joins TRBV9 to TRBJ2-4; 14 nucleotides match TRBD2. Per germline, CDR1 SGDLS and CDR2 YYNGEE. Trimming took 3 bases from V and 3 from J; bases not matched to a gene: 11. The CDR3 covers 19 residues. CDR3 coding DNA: TGTGCCAGCAGCGCCCACCAGACTAGCGGGAGGGCCGGCAAAAACATTCAGTACTTC. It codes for CASSAHQTSGRAGKNIQYF.

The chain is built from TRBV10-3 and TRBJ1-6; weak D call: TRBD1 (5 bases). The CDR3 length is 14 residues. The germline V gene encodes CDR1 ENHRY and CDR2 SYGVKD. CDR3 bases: TGTACGGTCAGAGGGACCAGTTATAATTCACCCCTCCACTTT. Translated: CTVRGTSYNSPLHF.

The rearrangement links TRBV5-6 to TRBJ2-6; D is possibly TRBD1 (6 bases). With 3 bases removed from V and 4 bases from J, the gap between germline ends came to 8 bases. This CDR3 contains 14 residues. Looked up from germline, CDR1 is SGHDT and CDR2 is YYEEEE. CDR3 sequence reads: CASSWGTGANVLTF. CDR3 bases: TGTGCCAGCAGCTGGGGGACAGGGGCCAACGTCCTGACTTTC.

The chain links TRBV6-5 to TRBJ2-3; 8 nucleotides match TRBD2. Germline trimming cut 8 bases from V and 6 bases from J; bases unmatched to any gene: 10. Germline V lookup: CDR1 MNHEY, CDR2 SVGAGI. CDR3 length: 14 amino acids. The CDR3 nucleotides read TGTGCCAGCCTCTCTAGCGGGTTCTGGGATACGCAGTATTTT. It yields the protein CASLSSGFWDTQYF.

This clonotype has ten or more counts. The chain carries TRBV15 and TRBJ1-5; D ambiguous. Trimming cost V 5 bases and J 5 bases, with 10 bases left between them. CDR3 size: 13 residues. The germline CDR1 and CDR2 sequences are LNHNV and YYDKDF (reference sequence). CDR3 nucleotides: TGTGCCACCAGCGAACAGACTCATCAGCCCCAGCATTTT. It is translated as CATSEQTHQPQHF.

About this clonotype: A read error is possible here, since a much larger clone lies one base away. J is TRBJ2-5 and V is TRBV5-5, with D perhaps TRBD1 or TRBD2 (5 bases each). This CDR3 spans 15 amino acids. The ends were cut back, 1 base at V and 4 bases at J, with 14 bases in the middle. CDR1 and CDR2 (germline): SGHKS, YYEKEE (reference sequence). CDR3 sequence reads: CASSLHGTLGETQYF. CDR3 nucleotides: TGTGCCAGCAGCTTGCACGGGACGTTAGGAGAGACCCAGTACTTC.

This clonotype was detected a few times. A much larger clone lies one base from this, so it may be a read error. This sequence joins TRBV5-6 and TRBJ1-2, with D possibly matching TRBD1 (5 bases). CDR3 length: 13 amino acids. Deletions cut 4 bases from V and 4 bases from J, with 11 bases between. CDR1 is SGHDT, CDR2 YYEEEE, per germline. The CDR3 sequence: CASSGTDAYGYTF. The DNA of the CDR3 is TGTGCCAGCAGCGGGACGGACGCCTATGGCTACACCTTC.

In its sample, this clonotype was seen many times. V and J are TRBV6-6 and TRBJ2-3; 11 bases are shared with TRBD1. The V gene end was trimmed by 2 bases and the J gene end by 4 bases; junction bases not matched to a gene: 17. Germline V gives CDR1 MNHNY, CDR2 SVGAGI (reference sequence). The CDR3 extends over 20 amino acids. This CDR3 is CASSYGQGAGGGGPADTQYF. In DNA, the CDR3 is TGTGCCAGCAGTTACGGACAGGGGGCAGGTGGGGGAGGGCCTGCAGATACGCAGTATTTT.

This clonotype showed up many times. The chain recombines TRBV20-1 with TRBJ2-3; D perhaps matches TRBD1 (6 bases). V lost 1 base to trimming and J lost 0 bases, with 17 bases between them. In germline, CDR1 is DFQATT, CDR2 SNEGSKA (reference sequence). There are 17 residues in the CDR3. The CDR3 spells CSARAKRPTGSTDTQYF. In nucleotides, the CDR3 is TGCAGTGCTAGAGCCAAAAGACCGACAGGTAGCACAGATACGCAGTATTTT.

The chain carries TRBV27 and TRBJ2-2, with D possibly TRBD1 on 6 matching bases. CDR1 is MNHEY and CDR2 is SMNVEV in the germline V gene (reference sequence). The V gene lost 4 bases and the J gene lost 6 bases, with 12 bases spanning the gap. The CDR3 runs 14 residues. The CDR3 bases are TGTGCCAGCAGTTGGGGAGACAGGTCCGGGGAGCTGTTTTTT. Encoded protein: CASSWGDRSGELFF.

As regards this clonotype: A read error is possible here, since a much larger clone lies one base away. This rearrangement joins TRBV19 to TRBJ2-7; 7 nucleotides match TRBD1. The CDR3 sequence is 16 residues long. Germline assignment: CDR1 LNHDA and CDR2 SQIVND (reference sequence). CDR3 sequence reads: CASSINLGDRGYKQYF. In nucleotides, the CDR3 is TGTGCCAGTAGTATAAATCTAGGGGACAGAGGCTACAAGCAGTACTTC.

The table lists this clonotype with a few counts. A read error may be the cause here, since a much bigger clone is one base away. The CDR3 is CASSDPWTRGSGAHVLTF. The DNA of the CDR3 is TGTGCCAGCAGCGACCCCTGGACCCGTGGCTCTGGGGCCCACGTCCTGACTTTC. The chain couples TRBV7-9 to TRBJ2-6; a weak D match, TRBD1 (5 bases). The CDR3 loop spans 18 amino acids. Looked up from germline, CDR1 is SEHNR and CDR2 is FQNEAQ (reference sequence).

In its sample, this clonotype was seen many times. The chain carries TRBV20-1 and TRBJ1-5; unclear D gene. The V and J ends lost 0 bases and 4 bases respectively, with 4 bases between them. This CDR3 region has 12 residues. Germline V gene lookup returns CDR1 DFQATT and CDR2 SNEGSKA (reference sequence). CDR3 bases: TGCAGTGCTAGAGATCCTAATCAGCCCCAGCATTTT. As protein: CSARDPNQPQHF.

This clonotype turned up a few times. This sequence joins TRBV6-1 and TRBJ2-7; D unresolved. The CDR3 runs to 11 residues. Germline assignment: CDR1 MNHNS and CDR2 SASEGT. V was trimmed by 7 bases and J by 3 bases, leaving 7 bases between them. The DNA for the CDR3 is TGTGCCAGCACCCCAGGCTACGAGCAGTACTTC. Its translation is CASTPGYEQYF.

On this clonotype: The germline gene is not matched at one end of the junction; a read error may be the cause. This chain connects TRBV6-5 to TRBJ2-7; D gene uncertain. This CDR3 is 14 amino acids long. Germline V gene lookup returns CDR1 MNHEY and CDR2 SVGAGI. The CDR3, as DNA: TGTGCCAGCAGTCACTCGCCTAGGCCCTACGAGCAGTACTTC. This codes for CASSHSPRPYEQYF.

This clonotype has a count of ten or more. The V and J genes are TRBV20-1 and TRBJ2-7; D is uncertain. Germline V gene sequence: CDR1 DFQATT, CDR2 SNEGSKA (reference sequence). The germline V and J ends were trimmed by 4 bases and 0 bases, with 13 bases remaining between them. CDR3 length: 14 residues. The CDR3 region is CSATVGTVSYEQYF. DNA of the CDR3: TGCAGTGCTACCGTGGGAACTGTCTCCTACGAGCAGTACTTC.

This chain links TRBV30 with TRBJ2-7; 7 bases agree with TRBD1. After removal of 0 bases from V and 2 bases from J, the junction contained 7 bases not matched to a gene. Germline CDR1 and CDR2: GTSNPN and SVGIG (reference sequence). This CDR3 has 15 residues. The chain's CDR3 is CAWSVLGTAPYEQYF. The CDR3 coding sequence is TGTGCCTGGAGTGTACTCGGGACAGCACCCTACGAGCAGTACTTC.

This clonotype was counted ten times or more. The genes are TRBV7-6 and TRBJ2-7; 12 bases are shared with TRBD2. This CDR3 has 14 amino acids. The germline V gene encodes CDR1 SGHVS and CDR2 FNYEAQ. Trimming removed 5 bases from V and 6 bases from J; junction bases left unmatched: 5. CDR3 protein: CASSRLAGEIEQYF. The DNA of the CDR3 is TGTGCCAGCAGCCGACTAGCGGGAGAGATCGAGCAGTACTTC.

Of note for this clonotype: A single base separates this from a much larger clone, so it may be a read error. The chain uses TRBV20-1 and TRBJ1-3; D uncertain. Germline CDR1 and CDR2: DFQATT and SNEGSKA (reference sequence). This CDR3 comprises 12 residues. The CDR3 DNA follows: TGCAGTGCTAGAGTTTCGGCAAACACCACATATTTT. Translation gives CSARVSANTTYF.

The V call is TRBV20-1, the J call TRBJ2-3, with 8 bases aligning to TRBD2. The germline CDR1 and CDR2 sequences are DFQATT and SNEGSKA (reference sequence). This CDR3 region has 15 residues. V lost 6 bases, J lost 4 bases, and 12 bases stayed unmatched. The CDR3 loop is CSAKAGAGNSDTQYF. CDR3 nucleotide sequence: TGCAGTGCCAAAGCGGGAGCGGGCAACTCAGATACGCAGTATTTT.

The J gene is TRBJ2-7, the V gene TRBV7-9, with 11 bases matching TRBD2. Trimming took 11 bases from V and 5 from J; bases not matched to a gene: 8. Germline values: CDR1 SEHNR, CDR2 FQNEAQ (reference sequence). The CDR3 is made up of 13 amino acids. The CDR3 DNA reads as TGTGCCGTCGGGACTAGCGGAATCGACGAGCAGTACTTC. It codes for CAVGTSGIDEQYF.

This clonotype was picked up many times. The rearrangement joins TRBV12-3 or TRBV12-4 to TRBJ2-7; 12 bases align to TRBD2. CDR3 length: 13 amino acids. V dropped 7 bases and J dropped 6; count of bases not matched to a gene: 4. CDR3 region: CASTWGLAGEQYF. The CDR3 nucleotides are TGTGCCAGCACTTGGGGACTAGCGGGCGAGCAGTACTTC.